Listed here are 28 T cell receptor beta chains from one sample, sequenced in a study of T cells after yellow fever vaccination. TCRdb fed the 5' RACE reads into MiXCR, producing one record per CDR3 protein. The sample includes roughly 60,000 distinct CDR3 sequences, about 6.6% of them seen just once. The source material was CD8+ T cells sorted from PBMCs, sampled on the day of the first yellow fever vaccination. The receptors here all came from a man between 18 and 29 years old who received the YFV17D yellow fever vaccine.

This clonotype has only a few counts. The chain combines TRBV25-1 with TRBJ1-2; possible D gene TRBD1, 6 bases. The CDR3 loop spans 17 amino acids. The germline V gene has CDR1 MGHDK and CDR2 SYGVNS. Trimming removed 4 bases at V and 0 bases at J, with 18 bases between. DNA of the CDR3: TGTGCCAGCAGTGGGATAACAGGGAATTCGGCTAACTATGGCTACACCTTC. Its translation is CASSGITGNSANYGYTF.

This clonotype was recorded many times. The J gene is TRBJ1-4, the V gene TRBV4-1, with D perhaps matching TRBD1 (5 bases). V was cut by 3 bases and J by 4 bases, with 12 bases left in between. The CDR3 runs to 15 residues. Germline CDR1 is MGHRA and CDR2 is YSYEKL. CDR3 in amino acids: CASSHLRRGNEKLFF. The CDR3, as DNA: TGCGCCAGCAGCCACCTGAGGAGGGGTAATGAAAAACTGTTTTTT.

This sequence joins TRBV5-5 and TRBJ2-7, with unresolved D. The germline CDR1 and CDR2 sequences are SGHKS and YYEKEE (reference sequence). The CDR3 is 11 amino acids. This chain's CDR3 is CASSPPHGHHV. The CDR3, as DNA: TGTGCCAGCAGCCCTCCCCACGGTCACCACGTC.

In this sample, this clonotype turned up a few times. The gene calls are TRBV4-1 and TRBJ1-5, with D perhaps TRBD1 (6 bases). The germline gives CDR1 MGHRA, CDR2 YSYEKL. The CDR3 totals 17 residues. Trimming removed 0 bases from V and 0 bases from J, with 12 bases in between. In DNA, the CDR3 is TGCGCCAGCAGCCAAGATCCTCCAGGGGCTAGCAATCAGCCCCAGCATTTT. The encoded protein is CASSQDPPGASNQPQHF.

The chain carries TRBV12-3 or TRBV12-4 and TRBJ2-3; TRBD2 matches at 11 bases. Trimming cost V 6 bases and J 4 bases; bases outside gene matches: 6. CDR3 length: 15 residues. Here the CDR3 DNA reads TGTGCCAGCAGCATAGCGGGGGGGCCGTCAGATACGCAGTATTTT. It yields the protein CASSIAGGPSDTQYF.

This clonotype was recorded at least ten times. The chain couples TRBV4-1 to TRBJ1-3; possibly TRBD1 for D (6 bases). Germline V gene sequence: CDR1 MGHRA, CDR2 YSYEKL. V gave up 1 base and J gave up 2 bases, with 6 bases separating them. The CDR3 totals 14 residues. CDR3 nucleotides: TGCGCCAGCAGCCAAGCAGGGGCTGGAAACACCATATATTTT. Translation gives CASSQAGAGNTIYF.

The genes are TRBV4-1 and TRBJ2-2; D is unclear. V was clipped by 4 bases and J by 9 bases, with 12 bases between them. CDR3 length equals 13 residues. Germline loops: CDR1 MGHRA, CDR2 YSYEKL. The DNA for the CDR3 is TGCGCCAGCAGCCCGCCCAGGTCCCGGGAGCTGTTTTTT. Amino acid sequence: CASSPPRSRELFF.

This clonotype showed up just a few times. The chain carries TRBV10-3 and TRBJ2-3, with D possibly matching TRBD1 (6 bases). The CDR3 consists of 18 residues. Germline-derived CDR1 and CDR2 are ENHRY and SYGVKD. Trimming removed 2 bases at V and 4 bases at J, with 22 bases between. The CDR3 nucleotides read TGTGCCATCAGTGAGCCAGGGGTGGAGACCCGCTCCGCAGATACGCAGTATTTT. Its translation is CAISEPGVETRSADTQYF.

This clonotype showed up many times. This sequence joins TRBV7-9 and TRBJ2-7, with 7 bases aligning to TRBD1. CDR1 SEHNR and CDR2 FQNEAQ come from the germline V gene (reference sequence). The V and J ends lost 5 bases and 5 bases, in that order; junction bases with no gene match: 3. The CDR3 consists of 12 residues. The CDR3 reads CASSPQGDEQYF. Here the CDR3 DNA reads TGTGCCAGCAGCCCTCAGGGGGACGAGCAGTACTTC.

The chain recombines TRBV7-9 with TRBJ2-5; tentatively, D is TRBD2 (5 bases). The CDR3 has 15 amino acids. In germline, CDR1 is SEHNR, CDR2 FQNEAQ (reference sequence). V gave up 1 base and J gave up 2 bases, with 11 bases separating them. The CDR3 DNA reads TGTGCCAGCAGCTTAGTCACCCGAGGGCAAGAGACCCAGTACTTC. It is translated as CASSLVTRGQETQYF.

This clonotype was detected ten times or more. The CDR3 nucleotides read TGTGCCAGCAGCCAAGATCGATTGGCTAGCGGGCGGCGGGAGACCCAGTACTTC. Translating it yields CASSQDRLASGRRETQYF. This chain connects TRBV4-2 to TRBJ2-5, with 8 bases identical to TRBD2. Germline V gene sequence: CDR1 LGHNA, CDR2 YNFKEQ. The CDR3 covers 18 residues. J lost 5 bases, V lost 0 bases, and 14 bases had no gene match.

The chain uses TRBV28 and TRBJ1-2; weak D call: TRBD1 (6 bases). With 10 bases removed from V and 6 bases from J, the gap between germline ends came to 18 bases. This CDR3 is built from 13 residues. Germline CDR1 reads MDHEN; CDR2 reads SYDVKM. CDR3 sequence reads: CAIHFGGANGYTF. The CDR3 nucleotides read TGTGCCATCCACTTCGGGGGGGCAAATGGCTACACCTTC.

This clonotype was detected ten times or more. This rearrangement joins TRBV12-3 or TRBV12-4 to TRBJ2-2, with TRBD1 identical over 12 bases. This CDR3 spans 15 amino acids. Trimming cost V 6 bases and J 7 bases; bases outside gene matches: 6. The CDR3 DNA follows: TGTGCCAGCAGCCAACGGGACAGGGGGCTCGGGGAGCTGTTTTTT. It encodes CASSQRDRGLGELFF.

This clonotype was observed a handful of times. V gene TRBV7-2 combines with J gene TRBJ2-7; a weak D match, TRBD1 (6 bases). The germline V gene has CDR1 SGHTA and CDR2 FQGNSA. V was cut by 5 bases and J by 2 bases, with 10 bases left in between. The CDR3 spans 13 residues. This chain's CDR3 is CASSQTGTYEQYV. The CDR3 DNA reads TGTGCCAGCAGCCAGACAGGAACCTACGAGCAGTACGTC.

This clonotype was observed at least ten times. CDR3 sequence: CASSPWTGSSYEQYF. The CDR3 DNA reads as TGTGCCAGCAGCCCATGGACAGGGTCTTCCTACGAGCAGTACTTC. The rearrangement uses TRBV7-2 and TRBJ2-7, with 8 bases fitting TRBD1. This CDR3 has 15 residues. Germline CDR1 reads SGHTA; CDR2 reads FQGNSA. V shed 5 bases and J 1 base; nucleotides not matched to a gene: 7.

This clonotype has more than one count but fewer than ten. This rearrangement joins TRBV5-1 to TRBJ2-6; D may be TRBD2 (5 bases). Per the germline V gene, CDR1 is SGHRS and CDR2 is YFSETQ. This CDR3 region has 15 residues. Between the trimmed V and J ends, which lost 4 bases and 2 bases, there was a span of 10 bases. CDR3 sequence (DNA): TGCGCCAGCAGCATCTGGGGAGCTGGGGCCAACGTCCTGACTTTC. Its translation is CASSIWGAGANVLTF.

This clonotype was recorded a few times. The chain joins TRBV5-1 to TRBJ2-1; D call uncertain. Between the trimmed V and J ends, which lost 0 bases and 1 base, there was a span of 11 bases. The length of the CDR3 is 16 residues. Germline CDR1 reads SGHRS; CDR2 reads YFSETQ. CDR3 bases: TGCGCCAGCAGCTTGGACCGCCTAGTTTCCTACAATGAGCAGTTCTTC. Protein sequence: CASSLDRLVSYNEQFF.

This clonotype was seen many times. The genes are TRBV4-2 and TRBJ2-7, with D possibly TRBD1 on 6 matching bases. CDR3 length: 14 amino acids. Germline V CDR1 and CDR2: LGHNA, YNFKEQ. The germline V and J ends were trimmed by 0 bases and 5 bases, with 11 bases remaining between them. The CDR3 here is CASSQDGGVDEQYF. The CDR3 DNA reads TGTGCCAGCAGCCAAGATGGGGGCGTCGACGAGCAGTACTTC.

In this sample, this clonotype turned up a few times. The chain joins TRBV27 to TRBJ1-5; a possible D gene is TRBD1 (6 bases). The CDR3 extends over 13 amino acids. The germline gives CDR1 MNHEY, CDR2 SMNVEV (reference sequence). The ends were cut back, 3 bases at V and 11 bases at J, with 14 bases in the middle. The CDR3 nucleotides read TGTGCCAGCAGTTTTTGGCGAGGGGACACCCAGCATTTT. This codes for CASSFWRGDTQHF.

V usage is TRBV5-1 and J usage is TRBJ1-5; the D gene is possibly TRBD1 (5 bases). Looked up from germline, CDR1 is SGHRS and CDR2 is YFSETQ. Trimming left V 6 bases short and J 0 bases short, with 13 bases between. The CDR3 loop spans 15 amino acids. The CDR3 DNA sequence: TGCGCCAGCAAACTGGGGGGGAATAGCAATCAGCCCCAGCATTTT. It codes for CASKLGGNSNQPQHF.

The chain joins TRBV3-1 to TRBJ2-3; 9 positions agree with TRBD2. The CDR3 consists of 14 residues. Germline-derived CDR1 and CDR2 are LGHDT and YNNKEL (reference sequence). V was clipped by 8 bases and J by 2 bases; unmatched bases: 5. CDR3 coding DNA: TGTGCCAGCCCGACTAGCGGAGTCACAGATACGCAGTATTTT. Its translation: CASPTSGVTDTQYF.

This clonotype was seen more than once but under ten times. The rearrangement joins TRBV7-8 to TRBJ2-7; 9 bases match TRBD1. The CDR3 is made up of 13 amino acids. Germline V lookup: CDR1 SGHVS, CDR2 FQNEAQ. The J segment lost 4 bases and the V segment lost 5 bases, leaving 3 bases of the junction unmatched. The CDR3 region is CASSQDRGYEQYV. DNA of the CDR3: TGTGCCAGCAGCCAGGACAGGGGATACGAGCAGTACGTC.

The V and J genes are TRBV5-1 and TRBJ2-7; D remains ambiguous. This CDR3 has 15 amino acids. With 2 bases removed from V and 4 bases from J, the gap between germline ends came to 16 bases. Germline V CDR1 and CDR2: SGHRS, YFSETQ. DNA of the CDR3: TGCGCCAGCAGCTTTTTCGCGACACCCCTATACGAGCAGTACGTC. Translated, it gives CASSFFATPLYEQYV.

This clonotype has only a few counts. The chain uses TRBV12-3 or TRBV12-4 and TRBJ1-2, with 8 bases lining up with TRBD1. The V and J ends lost 6 bases and 5 bases, in that order; junction bases with no gene match: 11. This CDR3 has 15 amino acids. The CDR3 loop is CASSRRRQGKYGYTF. In nucleotides, the CDR3 is TGTGCCAGCAGCCGCCGACGACAGGGGAAATATGGCTACACCTTC.

This clonotype appeared once. The V and J genes are TRBV4-1 and TRBJ2-5, with 10 bases identical to TRBD1. Germline trimming cut 4 bases from V and 5 bases from J; bases unmatched to any gene: 4. Germline CDR1 is MGHRA and CDR2 is YSYEKL. This CDR3 comprises 14 residues. The CDR3 nucleotides read TGCGCCAGCAGCCTCGACAGGGGGCATGAGACCCAGTACTTC. It yields the protein CASSLDRGHETQYF.

The rearrangement uses TRBV6-6 and TRBJ1-2; D is perhaps TRBD1 (6 bases). The ends were cut back, 6 bases at V and 7 bases at J, with 15 bases in the middle. This CDR3 comprises 13 residues. CDR1 and CDR2 (germline): MNHNY, SVGAGI (reference sequence). The CDR3 region is CASSWTAGGGYTF. The CDR3 coding sequence is TGTGCCAGCAGCTGGACAGCCGGGGGTGGCTACACCTTC.

This clonotype has more than one count but fewer than ten. The chain recombines TRBV5-1 with TRBJ2-5; D is unresolved. Trimming removed 0 bases at V and 5 bases at J, with 17 bases between. This CDR3 comprises 16 residues. Per germline, CDR1 SGHRS and CDR2 YFSETQ. The CDR3 DNA reads as TGCGCCAGCAGCTTGGCCTCGAGCCGATCCTGGGAGACCCAGTACTTC. Protein: CASSLASSRSWETQYF.

In this sample, this clonotype turned up many times. The genes are TRBV10-3 and TRBJ2-5; D may be TRBD2 (7 bases). The V and J ends lost 3 bases and 4 bases respectively, with 12 bases between them. The CDR3 extends over 14 amino acids. Per the germline V gene, CDR1 is ENHRY and CDR2 is SYGVKD. This CDR3 is CAISDGGPGETQYF. CDR3 DNA sequence: TGTGCCATCAGTGACGGGGGGCCGGGAGAGACCCAGTACTTC.